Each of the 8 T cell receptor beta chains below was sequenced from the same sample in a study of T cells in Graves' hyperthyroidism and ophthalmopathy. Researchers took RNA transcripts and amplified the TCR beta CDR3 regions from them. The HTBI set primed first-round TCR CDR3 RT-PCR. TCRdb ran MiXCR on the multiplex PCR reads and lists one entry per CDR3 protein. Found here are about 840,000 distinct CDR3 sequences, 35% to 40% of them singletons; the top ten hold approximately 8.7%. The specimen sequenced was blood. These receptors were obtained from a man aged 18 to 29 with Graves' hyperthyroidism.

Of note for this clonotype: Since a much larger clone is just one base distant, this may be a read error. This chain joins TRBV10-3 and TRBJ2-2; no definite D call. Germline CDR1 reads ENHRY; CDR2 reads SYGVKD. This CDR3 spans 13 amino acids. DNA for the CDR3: TGTGACAGTATCCGCTCGAACACCGGGGAGCTGTTTTTT. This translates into CDSIRSNTGELFF.

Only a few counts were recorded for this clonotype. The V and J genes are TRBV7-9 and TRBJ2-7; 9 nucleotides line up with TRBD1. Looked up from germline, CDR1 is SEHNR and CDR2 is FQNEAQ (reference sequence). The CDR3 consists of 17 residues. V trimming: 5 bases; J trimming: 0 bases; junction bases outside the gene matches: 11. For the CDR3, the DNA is TGTGCCAGCAGCCCCCACCCGGGACAGGGCACCTCCTACGAGCAGTACTTC. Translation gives CASSPHPGQGTSYEQYF.

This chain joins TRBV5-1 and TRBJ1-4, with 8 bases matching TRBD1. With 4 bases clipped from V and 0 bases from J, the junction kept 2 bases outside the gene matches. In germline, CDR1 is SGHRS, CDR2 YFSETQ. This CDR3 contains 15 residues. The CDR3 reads CASSEGQATNEKLFF. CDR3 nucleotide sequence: TGCGCCAGCAGCGAGGGACAGGCAACTAATGAAAAACTGTTTTTT.

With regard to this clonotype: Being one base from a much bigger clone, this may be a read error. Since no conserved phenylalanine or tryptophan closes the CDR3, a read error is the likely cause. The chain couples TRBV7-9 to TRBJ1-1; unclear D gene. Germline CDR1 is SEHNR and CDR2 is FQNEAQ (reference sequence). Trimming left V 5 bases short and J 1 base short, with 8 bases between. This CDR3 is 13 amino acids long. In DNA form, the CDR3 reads TGTGCCAGCAGCCCCTATGGGAACACTGAAGCTTTCCTT. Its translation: CASSPYGNTEAFL.

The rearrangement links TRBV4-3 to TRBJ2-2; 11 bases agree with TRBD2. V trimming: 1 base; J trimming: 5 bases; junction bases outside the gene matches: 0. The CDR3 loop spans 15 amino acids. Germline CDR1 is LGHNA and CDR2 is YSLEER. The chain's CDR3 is CASSQGTSGTGELFF. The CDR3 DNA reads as TGCGCCAGCAGCCAAGGGACTAGCGGGACCGGGGAGCTGTTTTTT.

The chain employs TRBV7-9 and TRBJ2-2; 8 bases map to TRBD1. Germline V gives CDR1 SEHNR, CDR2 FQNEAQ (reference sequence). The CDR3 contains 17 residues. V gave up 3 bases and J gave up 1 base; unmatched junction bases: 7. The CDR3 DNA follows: TGTGCCAGCAGCTTGCACTGGACAGGGCTGAACACCGGGGAGCTGTTTTTT. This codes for CASSLHWTGLNTGELFF.

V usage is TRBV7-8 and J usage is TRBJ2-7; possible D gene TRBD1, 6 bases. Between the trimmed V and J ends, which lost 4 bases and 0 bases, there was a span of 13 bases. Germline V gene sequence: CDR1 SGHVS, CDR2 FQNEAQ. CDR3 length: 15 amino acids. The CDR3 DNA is TGTGCCAGCAGCTCAACCGGGACACCCTCCTACGAGCAGTACTTC. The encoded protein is CASSSTGTPSYEQYF.

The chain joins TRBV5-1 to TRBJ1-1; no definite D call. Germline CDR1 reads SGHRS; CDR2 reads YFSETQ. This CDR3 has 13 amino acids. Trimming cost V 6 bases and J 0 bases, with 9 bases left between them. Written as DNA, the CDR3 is TGCGCCAGCAAAGGTTGGGTGAACACTGAAGCTTTCTTT. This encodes CASKGWVNTEAFF.